The subject of this entry is one T cell receptor (beta chain). Which antigen it targets is not known. It has no much larger one-base neighbor in the sample; base qualities were not kept. Enrolling through a virtual design, the prospective study's participants ranged in age from about 18 to 100 years and lived across some 22 United States geographic areas. Cohort assignment in the prospective study relied on participant-reported clinical history from a screening survey and a study questionnaire. ImmuneRACE Cohort 3 recovered participants were defined by two consecutive negative NP/OP PCR tests, healthcare professional clearance, or symptom resolution. In the prospective study, mobile phlebotomists collected whole blood, serum and a nasopharyngeal or oropharyngeal swab from each participant. Additional blood draws and questionnaires over an approximately 2-month period could optionally be provided by prospective study participants. Blood samples from the prospective study were shipped frozen or at room temperature prior to DNA extraction.

Compared with germline, V lacks 8 bases and J lacks 0 bases; bases without a gene match: 6. Inclusive of the bounding cysteine and phenylalanine, the CDR3 is 14 residues long. The read is trimmed to its CDR3 DNA, 42 bases read in frame from base 1. Per the germline V gene, MDHEN is the CDR1 and SYDVKM is the CDR2. The sample originates from a study of blood T cell repertoires in COVID-19 (TCRdb year 2020). With regard to the full study: The collaborator samples originated in the United States, Italy and Spain and spanned the acute and convalescent phases of COVID-19. The material from the prospective study consisted of cDNA or gDNA derived from T cells, B-cell-depleted T cells, or PBMCs. Deeply sampled blood TCRbeta repertoires from subjects exposed to, actively infected with, or recovered from COVID-19 were included in the dataset. The repertoires were released in a freely available public database intended as a resource for research on the immune response to SARS-CoV-2. The samples were drawn from two sources: the first 160 participants of the ongoing ImmuneRACE study, and over 950 subjects contributed by 6 global collaborators. Nearly every sample came with metadata listing a de-identified subject ID, COVID-19 status, age in years and sex. Where available, HLA class I and class II types were taken from metadata supplied by the sample provider and were not determined by assay-based typing. The paper's findings and limits, for the study overall: Clinical and demographic metadata were provided uncurated, with the amount varying by source and participant.

TCRbeta CDR3 regions were amplified from genomic DNA by means of the immunoSEQ Assay, a bias-controlled multiplex PCR. On the study's bioinformatics: The number of nucleated cells in each sample was estimated by amplification of reference gene primers within the assay. To quantify the absolute abundance of each unique TCRbeta CDR3 rearrangement, sequence reads were collapsed and filtered. For each sample, productive Simpson clonality was calculated as the square root of Simpson's diversity index across productive rearrangements. TCRdb re-hosts the immuneACCESS table, in-frame sequences only. Its copies lack some clones; in the studies checked, an unresolved V gene accounts for under half of them, and the cause for the rest is not known. The V and J calls and clone size are taken from that table; D and trimming were inferred from the DNA. The sample table contains roughly 19,000 clones; only one count was recorded for approximately 88% of them. The ten biggest clones cover approximately 5% of the sample.

The chain was built from TRBV28 and TRBJ1-1, with 7 junctional bases fitting TRBD1. Input material: PBMCs or T cells enriched from blood (not recorded which). This sequence was found in a woman aged 25 to 39 who had recovered from COVID-19. DNA sequence: TGTGCCAGCGCTGAGGGGGCGATGAACACTGAAGCTTTCTTT. This translates into CASAEGAMNTEAFF.